This T cell receptor (beta chain) emerged from a study of metastatic and nonmetastatic thyroid tumors. Not a single patient had been given any form of treatment at any point before undergoing thyroid surgery. TCRdb reprocessed the PCR reads using MiXCR. The sample contains tens of thousands of clones, approximately 28% of which appear only once. The V gene's germline CDR1 is MNHEY and CDR2 SVGAGI. The V end lost 0 bases, the J end lost 5 bases, and 3 bases lay between the germline ends. This CDR3 region has 12 residues. Many counts were recorded for this clone. The TCR sequence derives from a male donor with papillary thyroid cancer or a benign thyroid nodule (not recorded which). Some clones in this sample may be carry-over from other donors' samples. Sequencing was performed on blood. The chain uses TRBV6-5 and TRBJ2-3, with D unresolved. CDR3 coding DNA: TGTGCCAGCAGTTACTCGGGAGATACGCAGTATTTT. Protein: CASSYSGDTQYF.